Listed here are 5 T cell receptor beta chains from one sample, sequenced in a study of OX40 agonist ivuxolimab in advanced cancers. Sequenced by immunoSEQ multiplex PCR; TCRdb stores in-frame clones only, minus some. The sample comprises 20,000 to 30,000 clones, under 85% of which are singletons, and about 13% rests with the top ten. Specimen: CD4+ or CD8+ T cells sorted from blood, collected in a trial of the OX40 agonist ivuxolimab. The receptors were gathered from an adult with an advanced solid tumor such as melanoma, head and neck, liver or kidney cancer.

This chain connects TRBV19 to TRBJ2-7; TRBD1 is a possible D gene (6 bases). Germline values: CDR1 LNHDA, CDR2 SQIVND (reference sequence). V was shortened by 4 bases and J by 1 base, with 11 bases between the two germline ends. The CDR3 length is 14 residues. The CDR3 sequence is CASSSQGLSYEQYF. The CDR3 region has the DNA TGTGCCAGTAGTAGTCAGGGGCTATCCTACGAGCAGTACTTC.

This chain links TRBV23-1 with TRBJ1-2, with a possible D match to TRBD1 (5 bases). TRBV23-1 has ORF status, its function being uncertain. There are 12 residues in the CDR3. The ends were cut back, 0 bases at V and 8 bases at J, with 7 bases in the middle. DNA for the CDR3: TGCGCCAGCAGTCAATCGAGGGACGGCTACACCTTC. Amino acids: CASSQSRDGYTF.

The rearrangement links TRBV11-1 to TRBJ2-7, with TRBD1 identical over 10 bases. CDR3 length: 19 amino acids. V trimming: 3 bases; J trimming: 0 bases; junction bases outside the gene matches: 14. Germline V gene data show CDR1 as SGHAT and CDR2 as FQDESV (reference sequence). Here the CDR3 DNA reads TGTGCCAGCAGCTTCCCGACAGGGGGCGTATCAAGGAGCTCCTACGAGCAGTACTTC. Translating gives CASSFPTGGVSRSSYEQYF.

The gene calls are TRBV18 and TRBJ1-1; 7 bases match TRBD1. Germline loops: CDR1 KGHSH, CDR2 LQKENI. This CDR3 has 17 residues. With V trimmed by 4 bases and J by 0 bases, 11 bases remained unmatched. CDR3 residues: CASSRNQDRDMNTEAFF. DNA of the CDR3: TGTGCCAGCTCACGCAACCAAGACAGGGACATGAACACTGAAGCTTTCTTT. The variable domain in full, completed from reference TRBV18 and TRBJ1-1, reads NAGVMQNPRHLVRRRGQEARLRCSPMKGHSHVYWYRQLPEEGLKFMVYLQKENIIDESGMPKERFSAEFPKEGPSILRIQQVVRGDSAAYFCASSRNQDRDMNTEAFFGQGTRLTVV.

This chain's CDR3 is CASSFEGGPTYEQYF. In DNA form, the CDR3 reads TGTGCCAGCAGCTTCGAGGGGGGGCCTACCTACGAGCAGTACTTC. The chain carries TRBV7-6 and TRBJ2-7; weak D call: TRBD2 (7 bases). The CDR3 extends over 15 amino acids. CDR1 is SGHVS and CDR2 is FNYEAQ in the germline V gene. V shed 3 bases and J shed 2 bases, with 14 bases lying between them. Complete variable domain (other parts from reference TRBV7-6 and TRBJ2-7): GAGVSQSPRYKVTKRGQDVALRCDPISGHVSLYWYRQALGQGPEFLTYFNYEAQQDKSGLPNDRFSAERPEGSISTLTIQRTEQRDSAMYRCASSFEGGPTYEQYFGPGTRLTVT.